In this sample, the clone carrying this T cell receptor beta chain turned up many times. Antigen unknown. The sample comes from a study of T cells after yellow fever vaccination. Study results and limitations: Abundant clonotypes from the bulk population could contaminate FACS-sorted repertoires. Once the booster was given, most primary-vaccination clones reappeared, at about 96% for CD4 and roughly 90% for CD8.

Germline CDR1 MNHEY, CDR2 SMNVEV (reference sequence). This CDR3 region has 18 residues. Unmatched junction bases numbered 9, after V lost 5 bases and J lost 2 bases. Each CDR3 protein is one row after TCRdb ran MiXCR on the 5' RACE reads. The sample records around 350,000 distinct CDR3 sequences, 11% being singletons. The starting material was PBMCs, obtained on the day of the first yellow fever vaccination. The rearrangement joins TRBV27 to TRBJ2-1; 13 bases align to TRBD2. The TCR comes from a young man who received the YFV17D yellow fever vaccine. CDR3 protein: CASSAGTSGETPYNEQFF. The CDR3 DNA reads TGTGCCAGCAGTGCTGGGACTAGCGGGGAGACACCCTACAATGAGCAGTTCTTC.